These T cell receptor beta chains were read from a single sample in a study of T cells after yellow fever vaccination. One entry per CDR3 protein results from TCRdb running MiXCR on the 5' RACE reads. The table has 250,000 to 300,000 distinct CDR3 sequences, around 9.3% seen once. The input for sequencing was CD4+ T cells sorted from PBMCs, taken 5 days after the yellow fever booster vaccination. Source of these receptors: a man aged 18 to 30 who received the YFV17D yellow fever vaccine. The CDR3 runs from the conserved cysteine through the conserved F or W. Each record gives: clone size, V gene, D gene, J gene, CDR3 DNA, CDR3 protein. A D gene is named only where the DNA matches it firmly. Clone size is stated in some rows and not others, as once, few, many or a class when expanded.

few	TRBV9	.	TRBJ1-1	TGTGCCAGCAGCGTAGGGCTGATGAACACTGAAGCTTTCTTT	CASSVGLMNTEAFF
many	TRBV5-1	.	TRBJ1-2	TGCGCCAGCAGCTTTGGGGGGAGTGGCTATGGCTACACCTTC	CASSFGGSGYGYTF
few	TRBV19	.	TRBJ1-2	TGTGCCAGTAGTATAGGACGGGACTATGGCTACACCTTC	CASSIGRDYGYTF
few	TRBV7-2	.	TRBJ1-2	TGTGCCAGCAGCTCATCAGCAGCGGGCTACACCTTC	CASSSSAAGYTF
many	TRBV6-2/TRBV6-3	TRBD1	TRBJ2-5	TGTGCCAGCAGAGGGACAGTCGAAGAGACCCAGTACTTC	CASRGTVEETQYF
many	TRBV11-2	TRBD1	TRBJ1-2	TGTGCCAGCAGCCCCGGGGACAGTTCTTCTCATGGCTACACCTTC	CASSPGDSSSHGYTF
.	TRBV21-1	.	TRBJ2-1	TGTGCCAGCAGTAATGAGCAGTTCTTC	CASSNEQFF
many	TRBV25-1	.	TRBJ2-3	TGTGCCAGCAGTGAATCAGTACTCACCCGACATGCGCAGTATTTT	CASSESVLTRHAQYF
.	TRBV9	.	TRBJ2-3	TGTGCCAGCAGCGTAGGAGTATTTACAGATACGCAGTATTTT	CASSVGVFTDTQYF
few	TRBV2	.	TRBJ2-7	TGTGCCAGCAGTGTTTCTAAAGGATACGAGCAGTACTTC	CASSVSKGYEQYF